This T cell receptor (beta chain) is from a study of technical replicates of blood from a handful of donors. Libraries were prepared by immunoSEQ multiplex PCR; TCRdb keeps only in-frame clonotypes and omits some of them. The sample consists of more than 65,000 clones, approximately 96% of them appearing once. The specimen was T cells isolated from PBMCs. This clonotype originated in a human donor in good health.

The CDR3 region is CASSIPGREAGELFF. In DNA, the CDR3 is TGTGCCAGCAGTATCCCGGGCAGGGAGGCCGGGGAGCTGTTTTTT. The chain carries TRBV6-6 and TRBJ2-2; D is perhaps TRBD2 (6 bases). CDR3 size: 15 residues. Germline CDR1 MNHNY, CDR2 SVGAGI (reference sequence). V lost 5 bases and J lost 6, with 16 bases in between.